These T cell receptor beta chains were read from a single sample in a study of cytomegalovirus exposure and HLA in healthy donors. Sequencing used immunoSEQ multiplex PCR; TCRdb keeps in-frame clones, though not all of them. The table has approximately 210,000 clones, 60% to 80% seen once; the top ten hold over 1.5%. Sequencing input: PBMCs. The receptor source for this set is a male donor in good health and CMV-seronegative. CDR3s include the opening cysteine and the closing phenylalanine or tryptophan. A D gene is named only where the DNA matches it firmly. Clone size is given for some rows only: seen once, a few or many times, or a class if the clone is expanded.

NA,NA,TRBJ1-2,TRBV7-2,CASTQVGGYTF,TGTGCCAGCACCCAGGTGGGTGGCTACACCTTC
TRBD2,NA,TRBJ2-1,TRBV27,CASTKLAGGYNEQFF,TGTGCCAGCACCAAACTAGCGGGAGGCTACAATGAGCAGTTCTTC
NA,NA,TRBJ1-3,TRBV19,CASSIVHLGSSGNTIYF,TGTGCCAGTAGTATAGTCCACCTCGGGAGCTCTGGAAACACCATATATTTT
TRBD1,NA,TRBJ1-6,TRBV7-9,CASSLLTGKESPLHF,TGTGCCAGCAGCTTGTTGACAGGGAAGGAATCACCCCTCCACTTT
NA,few,TRBJ2-2,TRBV28,CASSSLSRQGELFF,TGTGCCAGCAGTTCCTTATCCCGACAGGGGGAGCTGTTTTTT
NA,NA,TRBJ1-2,TRBV6-1,CASSDTSRYGYTF,TGTGCCAGCAGTGACACCTCTAGGTATGGCTACACCTTC
TRBD1,NA,TRBJ2-1,TRBV27,CATSNRGLGDEQFF,TGTGCCACCTCAAACAGGGGATTGGGAGATGAGCAGTTCTTC
NA,few,TRBJ2-2,TRBV5-1,CASSLKQGVSTGELFF,TGCGCCAGCAGCTTAAAACAGGGCGTTAGCACCGGGGAGCTGTTTTTT
TRBD2,NA,TRBJ2-5,TRBV7-6,CASSLGLAGGGQETQYF,TGTGCCAGCAGCCTCGGACTAGCGGGAGGGGGACAAGAGACCCAGTACTTC
TRBD1,NA,TRBJ2-7,TRBV6-1,CASSEAPTGVYEQYF,TGTGCCAGCAGTGAAGCGCCAACAGGGGTCTACGAGCAGTACTTC
TRBD1,NA,TRBJ1-3,TRBV6-5,CASSYSGTGSGNTIYF,TGTGCCAGCAGTTACTCAGGGACAGGGTCTGGAAACACCATATATTTT
NA,NA,TRBJ1-3,TRBV1,CTSSQVGGSECSGNTIYF,TGCACCAGCAGCCAAGTAGGGGGATCGGAATGCTCTGGAAACACCATATATTTT
TRBD2,NA,TRBJ2-7,TRBV11-2,CASSVTSGLYEQYF,TGTGCCAGCAGCGTGACTAGCGGGCTATACGAGCAGTACTTC
TRBD1,few,TRBJ1-6,TRBV5-4,CASSRAGQGDSPLHF,TGTGCCAGCTCGCGTGCTGGACAGGGAGACTCACCCCTCCACTTT
TRBD2,NA,TRBJ2-2,TRBV11-1,CASSLELAGVRTGELFF,TGTGCCAGCAGCTTAGAGCTAGCGGGAGTCCGAACCGGGGAGCTGTTTTTT
NA,NA,TRBJ2-4,TRBV30,CAWSVKTAGSIQYF,TGTGCCTGGAGTGTTAAAACGGCGGGGAGCATTCAGTACTTC
NA,NA,TRBJ1-1,TRBV6-5,CASSYSGEVGTEAFF,TGTGCCAGCAGTTACTCAGGGGAGGTGGGCACTGAAGCTTTCTTT
NA,NA,TRBJ1-2,TRBV2,CASSDRGYGYTF,TGTGCCAGCAGTGACAGGGGCTATGGCTACACCTTC
TRBD2,once,TRBJ2-7,TRBV5-1,CASRDGLAATSYEQYF,TGCGCCAGCAGAGACGGACTAGCGGCGACCTCCTACGAGCAGTACTTC
NA,NA,TRBJ2-7,TRBV7-2,CASSLGRQVEQYF,TGTGCCAGCAGCTTAGGCAGACAGGTCGAGCAGTACTTC
TRBD1,NA,TRBJ1-5,TRBV7-8,CASSFERGQGSNQPQHF,TGTGCCAGCAGCTTCGAGCGGGGACAGGGGAGCAATCAGCCCCAGCATTTT
TRBD1,NA,TRBJ2-2,TRBV28,CASSLRQGRTGELFF,TGTGCCAGCAGTTTGCGACAGGGTCGAACCGGGGAGCTGTTTTTT
NA,NA,TRBJ2-3,TRBV5-1,CASSKDYTDTQYF,TGCGCCAGCAGCAAGGACTACACAGATACGCAGTATTTT
NA,NA,TRBJ1-2,TRBV29-1,CSVEAGVNYGYTF,TGCAGCGTTGAAGCGGGTGTTAACTATGGCTACACCTTC
NA,NA,TRBJ1-1,TRBV27,CASSLSRVNTEAFF,TGTGCCAGCAGTTTATCGAGGGTGAACACTGAAGCTTTCTTT
TRBD2,NA,TRBJ2-1,TRBV28,CASSFRGFTSGRRGANEQFF,TGTGCCAGCAGTTTTAGGGGGTTTACTAGCGGGAGGCGGGGGGCCAATGAGCAGTTCTTC
NA,NA,TRBJ1-1,TRBV6-5,CASSYGAWGNTEAFF,TGTGCCAGCAGTTACGGGGCGTGGGGGAACACTGAAGCTTTCTTT
TRBD1,NA,TRBJ2-7,TRBV6-1,CASSWGQGPYEQYF,TGTGCCAGCAGCTGGGGACAGGGCCCCTACGAGCAGTACTTC
NA,NA,TRBJ1-2,TRBV7-2,CASSPGGRYGYTF,TGTGCCAGCAGCCCTGGGGGGAGGTATGGCTACACCTTC